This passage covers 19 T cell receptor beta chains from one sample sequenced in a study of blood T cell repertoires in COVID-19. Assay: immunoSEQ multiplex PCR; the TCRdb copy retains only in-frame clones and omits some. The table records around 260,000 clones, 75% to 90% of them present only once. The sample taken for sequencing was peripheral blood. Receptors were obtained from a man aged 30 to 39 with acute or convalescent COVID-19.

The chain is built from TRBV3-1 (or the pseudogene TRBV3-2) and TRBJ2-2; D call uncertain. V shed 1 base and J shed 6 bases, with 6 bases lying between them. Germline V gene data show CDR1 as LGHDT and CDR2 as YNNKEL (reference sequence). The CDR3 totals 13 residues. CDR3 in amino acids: CASSQVTPGELFF. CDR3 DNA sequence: TGTGCCAGCAGCCAAGTGACTCCCGGGGAGCTGTTTTTT.

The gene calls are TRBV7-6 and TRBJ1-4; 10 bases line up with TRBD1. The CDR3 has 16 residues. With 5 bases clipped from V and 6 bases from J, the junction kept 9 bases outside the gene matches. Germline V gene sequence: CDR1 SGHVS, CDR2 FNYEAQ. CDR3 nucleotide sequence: TGTGCCAGCAGCGCGACAGGGGGCGGTTTCTATGAAAAACTGTTTTTT. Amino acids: CASSATGGGFYEKLFF. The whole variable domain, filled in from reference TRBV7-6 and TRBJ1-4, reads GAGVSQSPRYKVTKRGQDVALRCDPISGHVSLYWYRQALGQGPEFLTYFNYEAQQDKSGLPNDRFSAERPEGSISTLTIQRTEQRDSAMYRCASSATGGGFYEKLFFGSGTQLSVL.

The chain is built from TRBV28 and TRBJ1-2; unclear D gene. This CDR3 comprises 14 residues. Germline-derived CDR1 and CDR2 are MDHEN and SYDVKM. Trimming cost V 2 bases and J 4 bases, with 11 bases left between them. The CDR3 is CASSLTEGSYGYTF. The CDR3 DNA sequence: TGTGCCAGCAGTTTAACGGAGGGTAGCTATGGCTACACCTTC.

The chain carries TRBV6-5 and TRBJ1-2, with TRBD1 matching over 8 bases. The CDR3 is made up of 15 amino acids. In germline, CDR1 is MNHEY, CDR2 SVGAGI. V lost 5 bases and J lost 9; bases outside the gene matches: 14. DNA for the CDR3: TGTGCCAGCAGTCCCGACAGGGGCATATTTAAGAGCTACACCTTC. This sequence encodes CASSPDRGIFKSYTF.

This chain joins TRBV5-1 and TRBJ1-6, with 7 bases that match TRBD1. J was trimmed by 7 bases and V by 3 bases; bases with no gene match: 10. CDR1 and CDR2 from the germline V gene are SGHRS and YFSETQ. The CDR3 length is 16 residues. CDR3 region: CASSSAGTANNSPLHF. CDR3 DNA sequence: TGCGCCAGCAGCTCCGCCGGGACAGCGAACAATTCACCCCTCCACTTT.

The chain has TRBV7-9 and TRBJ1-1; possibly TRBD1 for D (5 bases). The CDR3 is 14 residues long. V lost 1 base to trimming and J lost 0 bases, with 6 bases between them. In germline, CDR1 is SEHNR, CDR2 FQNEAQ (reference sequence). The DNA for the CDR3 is TGTGCCAGCAGCTTAGAGGGGTTGAACACTGAAGCTTTCTTT. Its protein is CASSLEGLNTEAFF.

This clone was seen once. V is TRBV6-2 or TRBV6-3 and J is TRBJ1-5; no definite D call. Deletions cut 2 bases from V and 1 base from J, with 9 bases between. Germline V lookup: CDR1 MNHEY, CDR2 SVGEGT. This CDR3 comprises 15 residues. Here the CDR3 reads CASSYVGGSNQPQHF. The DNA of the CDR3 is TGTGCCAGCAGTTACGTGGGCGGGAGCAATCAGCCCCAGCATTTT.

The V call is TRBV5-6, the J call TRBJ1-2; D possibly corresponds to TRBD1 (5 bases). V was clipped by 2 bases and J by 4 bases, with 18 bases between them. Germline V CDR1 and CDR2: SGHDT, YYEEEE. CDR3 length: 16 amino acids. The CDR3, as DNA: TGTGCCAGCAGCTTTATTAACCTGGGGCGGAGCTATGGCTACACCTTC. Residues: CASSFINLGRSYGYTF.

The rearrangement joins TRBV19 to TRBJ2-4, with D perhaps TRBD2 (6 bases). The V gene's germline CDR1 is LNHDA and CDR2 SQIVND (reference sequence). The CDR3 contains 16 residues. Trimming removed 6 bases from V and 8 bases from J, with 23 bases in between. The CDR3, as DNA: TGTGCCAGTAGCCTTCTCGGGCTACAGACGGGGGACATTCAGTACTTC. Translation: CASSLLGLQTGDIQYF.

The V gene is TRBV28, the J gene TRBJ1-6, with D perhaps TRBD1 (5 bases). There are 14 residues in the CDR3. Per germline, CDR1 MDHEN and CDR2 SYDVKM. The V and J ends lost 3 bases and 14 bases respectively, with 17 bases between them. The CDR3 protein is CASSFNRISGALHF. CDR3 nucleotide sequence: TGTGCCAGCAGTTTTAACAGGATCTCGGGGGCCCTCCACTTT.

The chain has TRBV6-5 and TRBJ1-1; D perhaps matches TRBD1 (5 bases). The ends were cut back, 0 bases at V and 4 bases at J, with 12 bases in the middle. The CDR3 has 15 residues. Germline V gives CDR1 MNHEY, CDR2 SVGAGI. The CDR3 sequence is CASSYSTGGITEAFF. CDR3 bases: TGTGCCAGCAGTTACTCAACGGGGGGGATCACTGAAGCTTTCTTT.

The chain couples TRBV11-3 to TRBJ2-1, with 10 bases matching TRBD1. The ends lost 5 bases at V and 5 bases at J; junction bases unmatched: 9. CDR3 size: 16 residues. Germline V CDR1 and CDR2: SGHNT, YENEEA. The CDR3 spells CASSRQGALGDNEQFF. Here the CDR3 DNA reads TGTGCCAGCAGCCGACAGGGGGCTCTGGGTGACAATGAGCAGTTCTTC.

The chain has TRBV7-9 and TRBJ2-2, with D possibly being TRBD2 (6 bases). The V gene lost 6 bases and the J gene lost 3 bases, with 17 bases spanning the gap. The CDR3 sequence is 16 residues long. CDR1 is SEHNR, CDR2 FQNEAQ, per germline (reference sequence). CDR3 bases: TGTGCCAGCAGTCCTGGCCGGGACTTCCACACCGGGGAGCTGTTTTTT. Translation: CASSPGRDFHTGELFF.

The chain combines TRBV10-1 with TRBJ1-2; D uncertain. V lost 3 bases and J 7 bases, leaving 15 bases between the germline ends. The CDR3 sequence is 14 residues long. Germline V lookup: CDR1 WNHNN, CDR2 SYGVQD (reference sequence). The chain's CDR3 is CASSESGIPGGYTF. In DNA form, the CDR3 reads TGCGCCAGCAGTGAATCGGGAATACCAGGTGGCTACACCTTC.

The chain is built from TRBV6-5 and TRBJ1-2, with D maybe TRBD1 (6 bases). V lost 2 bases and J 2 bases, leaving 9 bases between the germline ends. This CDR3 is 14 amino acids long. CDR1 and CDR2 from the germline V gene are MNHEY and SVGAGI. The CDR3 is CASSYDRNNYGYTF. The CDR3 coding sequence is TGTGCCAGCAGTTACGACAGGAACAACTATGGCTACACCTTC.

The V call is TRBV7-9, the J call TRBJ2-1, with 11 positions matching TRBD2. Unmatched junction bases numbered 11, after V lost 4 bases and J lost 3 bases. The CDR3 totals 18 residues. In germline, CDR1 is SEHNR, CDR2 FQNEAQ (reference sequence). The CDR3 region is CASSSSGRSESGYNEQFF. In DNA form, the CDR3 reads TGTGCCAGCAGCTCTAGCGGGAGGTCTGAAAGTGGCTACAATGAGCAGTTCTTC.

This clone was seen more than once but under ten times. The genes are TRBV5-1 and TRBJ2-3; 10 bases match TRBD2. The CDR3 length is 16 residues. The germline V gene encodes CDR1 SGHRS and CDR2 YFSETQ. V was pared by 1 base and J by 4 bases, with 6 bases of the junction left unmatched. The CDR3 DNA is TGCGCCAGCAGCTTGACTAGCGGGGTGGTTGCAGATACGCAGTATTTT. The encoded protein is CASSLTSGVVADTQYF.

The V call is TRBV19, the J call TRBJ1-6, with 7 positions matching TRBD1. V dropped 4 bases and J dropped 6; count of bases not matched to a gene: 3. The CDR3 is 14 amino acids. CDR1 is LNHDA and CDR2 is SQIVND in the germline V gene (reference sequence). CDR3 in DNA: TGTGCCAGTAGTAGAGGACAGGCTAATTCACCCCTCCACTTT. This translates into CASSRGQANSPLHF.

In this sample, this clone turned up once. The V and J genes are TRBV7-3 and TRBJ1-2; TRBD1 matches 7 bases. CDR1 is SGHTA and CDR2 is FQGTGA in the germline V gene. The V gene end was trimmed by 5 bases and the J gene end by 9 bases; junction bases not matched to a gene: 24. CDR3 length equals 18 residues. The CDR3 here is CASSPRGSPPYQKPSYTF. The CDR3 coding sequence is TGTGCCAGCAGCCCCAGGGGGTCCCCCCCCTACCAAAAGCCGAGCTACACCTTC.